The 5 T cell receptor beta chains presented below share a single source sample, sequenced in a study of vaccination and CD4 T cells after COVID-19. Their target antigens are unknown. Noted treatment: approximately 9-day PBMC culture with coronavirus spike peptide pools or control peptides (ViraFEST assay). The Oncomine TCR Beta short-read assay sequenced DNA from cultured CD4+ T cells. TCRdb redid the calling of the PCR reads with MiXCR, one entry per CDR3 protein. Of around 20,000 distinct CDR3 sequences in the sample, 40% to 45% were seen once. What was sequenced was CD4+ T cells from blood, cultured in vitro. The source is a human donor who had recovered from COVID-19.

This clonotype occurred a few times. The rearrangement uses TRBV7-2 and TRBJ2-7, with D maybe TRBD1 (5 bases). CDR3 length equals 15 residues. Germline V CDR1 and CDR2: SGHTA, FQGNSA. Deletions cut 3 bases from V and 4 bases from J, with 16 bases between. The CDR3 region is CASSLVQGSGYEQYF. In nucleotides, the CDR3 is TGTGCCAGCAGCTTGGTCCAGGGATCTGGGTACGAGCAGTACTTC.

Only a few counts were recorded for this clonotype. The CDR3 here is CASSRTGFRSEKLFF. The CDR3 coding sequence is TGTGCCAGCAGCAGGACAGGGTTTCGTAGTGAAAAACTGTTTTTT. The rearrangement uses TRBV28 and TRBJ1-4; 8 bases line up with TRBD1. This CDR3 region has 15 residues. Germline CDR1 is MDHEN and CDR2 is SYDVKM. Unmatched junction bases numbered 10, after V lost 6 bases and J lost 7 bases.

V and J are TRBV6-2 or TRBV6-3 and TRBJ2-6, with D perhaps matching TRBD1 (6 bases). V was shortened by 6 bases and J by 0 bases, with 9 bases between the two germline ends. This CDR3 is built from 15 residues. Germline V gene lookup returns CDR1 MNHEY and CDR2 SVGEGT. CDR3 amino acids: CASRRTASGANVLTF. The CDR3, as DNA: TGTGCCAGCAGGCGGACAGCCTCTGGGGCCAACGTCCTGACTTTC.

The chain combines TRBV12-3 or TRBV12-4 with TRBJ1-3; no clear D. Trimming pared 1 base from V and 0 bases from J, leaving 13 bases between. This CDR3 comprises 17 residues. The chain's CDR3 is CASSLGSGPASGNTIYF. The CDR3 bases are TGTGCCAGCAGTTTAGGTTCCGGGCCAGCCTCTGGAAACACCATATATTTT.

This clonotype has only a few counts. The chain employs TRBV24-1 and TRBJ2-2; 8 bases match TRBD2. V lost 5 bases and J lost 1; bases outside the gene matches: 5. CDR1 and CDR2 (germline): KGHDR, SFDVKD. This CDR3 is 16 amino acids long. Here the CDR3 reads CATSGTSGVNTGELFF. The CDR3 DNA sequence: TGTGCCACCAGTGGAACTAGCGGCGTGAACACCGGGGAGCTGTTTTTT.